This T cell receptor beta chain was captured in a study of human T cells and chemical hapten exposure. MiXCR was run by TCRdb on the RACE reads, yielding one entry per CDR3 protein. The repertoire holds tens of thousands of distinct CDR3 sequences, with over 9.5% as singletons. The germline V gene has CDR1 DFQATT and CDR2 SNEGSKA (reference sequence). Trimming removed 1 base at V and 2 bases at J, with 14 bases between. This CDR3 region has 15 residues. In regard to this clonotype: Its antigen is as yet unknown.

Indicated time point: patch test 1, 2 weeks after DPC sensitization. The treatment: therapeutic diphenylcyclopropenone sensitization with weekly scalp DPC. Study results and limitations: Unchanged with DPC sensitization were TCRs above 1 in 1000 frequency.

This chain links TRBV20-1 with TRBJ2-5; D gene ambiguous. The receptor was isolated from a woman aged 60-75 years with alopecia areata. Some clones in this sample may be carry-over from other donors' samples. The sample here was whole blood, taken in connection with sensitization to the hapten diphenylcyclopropenone (DPC). Here the CDR3 DNA reads TGCAGTGCTAGAGTGGTGCGGACGGTACAAGAGACCCAGTACTTC. Its translation is CSARVVRTVQETQYF.